This T cell receptor beta chain was observed in a study of a mutant IDH1 vaccine in newly diagnosed glioma. Study-level background: During weeks 1, 3, 5, 7, 11, 15, 19 and 23, patients received eight vaccinations.

General study findings and limits: Evidence of vaccine-induced immune responses was documented in approximately 93% of patients.

The CDR3 length is 16 residues. Trimming left V 2 bases short and J 1 base short, with 13 bases between. Germline V CDR1 and CDR2: SGHAT, FQNNGV. Measured with immunoSEQ multiplex PCR; TCRdb has only the in-frame clones, and not every one. This sample has roughly 51,000 clones; 70% to 90% occur once, and the top ten carry approximately 3.1%. The time point denotes: week 5, during vaccination. The content of each vaccine dose was 300 ug of mutant IDH1 20-mer peptide, and topical imiquimod accompanied it. Donors' newly diagnosed IDH1-mutant WHO grade 3 or 4 astrocytomas lacked nuclear ATRX. Comment on this clone: What it recognizes is unknown.

Specimen: PBMCs, collected from a glioma patient whose treatment included an IDH1 peptide vaccine. The receptor's source is a man between 25 and 39 years old with glioma. The rearrangement joins TRBV11-2 to TRBJ2-3; the D is unclear. The CDR3 coding sequence is TGTGCCAGCAGCTTAAACCCGCAATTTCGCACAGATACGCAGTATTTT. Its translation is CASSLNPQFRTDTQYF.